The 8 T cell receptor beta chains listed next were all sequenced from one sample in a study of CD8 T cells in ankylosing spondylitis. TCRdb passed the 5' RACE reads through MiXCR, listing each CDR3 protein once. This sample carries more than 110,000 distinct CDR3 sequences, approximately 8.4% of them seen once, and the ten largest clones take 7.3%. The sequenced sample consisted of synovial fluid, either unsorted or a sorted T cell fraction (not recorded which). The receptor source for this set is a male donor with ankylosing spondylitis.

V is TRBV19 and J is TRBJ1-1, with 8 nucleotides matching TRBD1. The germline CDR1 and CDR2 sequences are LNHDA and SQIVND (reference sequence). J was trimmed by 4 bases and V by 8 bases; bases with no gene match: 9. The CDR3 is made up of 14 amino acids. The CDR3 DNA sequence: TGTGCCAGTTATGTGACAGGGGTGAGCACTGAAGCTTTCTTT. It is translated as CASYVTGVSTEAFF.

The gene calls are TRBV29-1 and TRBJ1-1; D gene unclear. From germline, CDR1 is SQVTM and CDR2 ANQGSEA. V dropped 4 bases and J dropped 0 bases, with 0 bases sitting between them. The CDR3 totals 10 residues. The CDR3 is CSVVNTEAFF. CDR3 nucleotide sequence: TGCAGCGTTGTGAACACTGAAGCTTTCTTT. The full variable domain, completed using reference TRBV29-1 and TRBJ1-1, is SAVISQKPSRDICQRGTSLTIQCQVDSQVTMMFWYRQQPGQSLTLIATANQGSEATYESGFVIDKFPISRPNLTFSTLTVSNMSPEDSSIYLCSVVNTEAFFGQGTRLTVV.

This clonotype showed up many times. V usage is TRBV28 and J usage is TRBJ2-7; tentatively, D is TRBD1 (6 bases). The CDR3 is 14 amino acids. V shed 3 bases and J shed 4 bases, with 13 bases lying between them. Germline assignment: CDR1 MDHEN and CDR2 SYDVKM. CDR3 protein: CASSFLGHLYEQYF. DNA of the CDR3: TGTGCCAGCAGTTTTCTGGGACACCTTTACGAGCAGTACTTC.

Many counts were recorded for this clonotype. The chain has TRBV5-1 and TRBJ1-4; D is undetermined. The CDR3 contains 14 residues. The ends were cut back, 3 bases at V and 0 bases at J, with 6 bases in the middle. The V gene's germline CDR1 is SGHRS and CDR2 YFSETQ. The chain's CDR3 is CASSYLSTNEKLFF. In DNA, the CDR3 is TGCGCCAGCAGCTACTTATCAACTAATGAAAAACTGTTTTTT.

The V and J genes are TRBV4-2 and TRBJ2-2; D gene unclear. The V end lost 0 bases, the J end lost 1 base, and 6 bases lay between the germline ends. Germline CDR1 LGHNA, CDR2 YNFKEQ. The CDR3 sequence is 15 residues long. The DNA for the CDR3 is TGTGCCAGCAGCCAAGATCAAGGGAACACCGGGGAGCTGTTTTTT. The encoded protein is CASSQDQGNTGELFF.

This clonotype was counted ten times or more. CDR3 nucleotide sequence: TGCGCCAGCAGCCGGCTGGACAGGGAGATCGGGGAGCTGTTTTTT. It encodes CASSRLDREIGELFF. V gene TRBV4-1 combines with J gene TRBJ2-2, with 8 bases matching TRBD1. The CDR3 is 15 residues long. Germline loops: CDR1 MGHRA, CDR2 YSYEKL. V lost 4 bases and J lost 7; bases outside the gene matches: 8.

The J gene is TRBJ2-7, the V gene TRBV12-1; the D call in the table, TRBD1, was not verified against the DNA. TRBV12-1 is marked as a pseudogene. The CDR3 has 15 amino acids. The CDR3 sequence: CASSAGQGDNYEQYF. For the CDR3, the DNA is TGTGCCAGCAGCGCTGGACAGGGAGACAACTACGAGCAGTACTTC.

This clonotype was recorded at least ten times. This chain uses TRBV20-1 with TRBJ2-3; perhaps TRBD2 as D (7 bases). CDR3 length: 13 residues. Germline V gene sequence: CDR1 DFQATT, CDR2 SNEGSKA (reference sequence). Trimming pared 6 bases from V and 1 base from J, leaving 11 bases between. The CDR3 DNA reads as TGCAGTGCCTCGGGGGGCGGCACAGATACGCAGTATTTT. Protein sequence: CSASGGGTDTQYF.